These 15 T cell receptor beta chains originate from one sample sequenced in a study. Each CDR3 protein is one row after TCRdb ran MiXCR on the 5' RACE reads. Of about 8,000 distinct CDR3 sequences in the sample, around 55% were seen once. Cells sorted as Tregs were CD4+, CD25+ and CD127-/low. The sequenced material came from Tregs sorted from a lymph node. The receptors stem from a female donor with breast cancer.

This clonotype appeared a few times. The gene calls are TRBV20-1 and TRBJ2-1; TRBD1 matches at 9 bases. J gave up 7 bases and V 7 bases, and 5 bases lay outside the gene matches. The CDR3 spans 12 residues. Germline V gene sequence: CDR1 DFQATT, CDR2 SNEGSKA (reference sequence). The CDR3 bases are TGCAGTGTAGGGACAGGGTATAATGAGCAGTTCTTC. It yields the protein CSVGTGYNEQFF.

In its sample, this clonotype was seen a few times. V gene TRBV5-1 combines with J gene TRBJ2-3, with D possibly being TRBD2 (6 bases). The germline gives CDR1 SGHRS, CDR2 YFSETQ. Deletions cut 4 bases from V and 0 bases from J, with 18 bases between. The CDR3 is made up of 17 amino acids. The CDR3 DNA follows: TGCGCCAGCAGCCATCCCGAGAAGCGGGCCAGCACAGATACGCAGTATTTT. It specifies CASSHPEKRASTDTQYF.

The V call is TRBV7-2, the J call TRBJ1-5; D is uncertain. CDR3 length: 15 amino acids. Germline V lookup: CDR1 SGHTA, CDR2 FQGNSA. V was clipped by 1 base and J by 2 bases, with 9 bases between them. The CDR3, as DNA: TGTGCCAGCAGCTTAGGATCTTATCGCAATCAGCCCCAGCATTTT. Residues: CASSLGSYRNQPQHF.

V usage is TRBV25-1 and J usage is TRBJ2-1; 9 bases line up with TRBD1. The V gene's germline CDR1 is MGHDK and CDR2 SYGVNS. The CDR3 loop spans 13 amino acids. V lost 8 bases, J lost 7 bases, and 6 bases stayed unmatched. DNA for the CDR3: TGTGCCAGCCGGGACAGGGCAAAAAATGAGCAGTTCTTC. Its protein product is CASRDRAKNEQFF.

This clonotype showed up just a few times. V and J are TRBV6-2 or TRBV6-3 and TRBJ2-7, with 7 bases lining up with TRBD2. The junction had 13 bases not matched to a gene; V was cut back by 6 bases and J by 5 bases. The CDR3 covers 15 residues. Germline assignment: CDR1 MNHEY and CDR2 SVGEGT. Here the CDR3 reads CASRGGPTLFNEQYF. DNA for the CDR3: TGTGCCAGCAGGGGAGGGCCCACCTTGTTCAACGAGCAGTACTTC.

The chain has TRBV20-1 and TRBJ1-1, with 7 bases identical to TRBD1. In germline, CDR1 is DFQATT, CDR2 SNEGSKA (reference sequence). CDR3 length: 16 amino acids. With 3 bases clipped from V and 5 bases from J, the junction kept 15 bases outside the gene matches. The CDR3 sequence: CSARYEGGAIGTEAFF. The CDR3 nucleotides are TGCAGTGCTAGGTATGAAGGGGGCGCGATCGGGACTGAAGCTTTCTTT.

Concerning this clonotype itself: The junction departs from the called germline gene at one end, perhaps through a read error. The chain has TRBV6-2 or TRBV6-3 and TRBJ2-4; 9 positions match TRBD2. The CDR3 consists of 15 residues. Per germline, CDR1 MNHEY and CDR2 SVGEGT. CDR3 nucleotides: TGTGCCAGCAGTTACTCTAGCGGGAGAATCCACATTCTGTACTTC. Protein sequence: CASSYSSGRIHILYF.

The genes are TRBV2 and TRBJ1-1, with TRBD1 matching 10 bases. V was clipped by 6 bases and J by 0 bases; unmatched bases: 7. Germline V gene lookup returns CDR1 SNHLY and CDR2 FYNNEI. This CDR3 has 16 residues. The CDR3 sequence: CASRHDRGRMNTEAFF. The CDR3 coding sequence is TGTGCCAGCAGGCACGACAGGGGGCGAATGAACACTGAAGCTTTCTTT.

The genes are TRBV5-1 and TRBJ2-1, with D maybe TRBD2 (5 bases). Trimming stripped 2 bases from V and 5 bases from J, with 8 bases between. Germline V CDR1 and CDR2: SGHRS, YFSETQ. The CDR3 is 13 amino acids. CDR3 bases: TGCGCCAGCAGCTTCGGGATCGACAATGAGCAGTTCTTC. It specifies CASSFGIDNEQFF.

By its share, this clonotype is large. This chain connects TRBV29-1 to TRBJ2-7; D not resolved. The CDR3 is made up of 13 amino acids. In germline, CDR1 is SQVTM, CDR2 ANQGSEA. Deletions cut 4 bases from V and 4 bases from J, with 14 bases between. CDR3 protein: CSVVSWAAYEQYF. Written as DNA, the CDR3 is TGCAGCGTTGTTTCGTGGGCGGCGTACGAGCAGTACTTC.

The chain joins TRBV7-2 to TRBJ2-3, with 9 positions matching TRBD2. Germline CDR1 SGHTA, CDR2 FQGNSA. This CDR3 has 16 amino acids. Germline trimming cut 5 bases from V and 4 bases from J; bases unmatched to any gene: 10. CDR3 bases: TGTGCCAGCAGCCCCTATAGCGGGAGCGGGCCAGATACGCAGTATTTT. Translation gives CASSPYSGSGPDTQYF.

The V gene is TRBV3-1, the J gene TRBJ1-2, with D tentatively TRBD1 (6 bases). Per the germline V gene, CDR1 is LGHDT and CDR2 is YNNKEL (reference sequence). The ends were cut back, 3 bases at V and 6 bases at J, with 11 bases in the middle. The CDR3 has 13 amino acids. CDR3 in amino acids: CASSHQGSDGYTF. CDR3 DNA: TGTGCCAGCAGCCACCAGGGGAGCGATGGCTACACCTTC.

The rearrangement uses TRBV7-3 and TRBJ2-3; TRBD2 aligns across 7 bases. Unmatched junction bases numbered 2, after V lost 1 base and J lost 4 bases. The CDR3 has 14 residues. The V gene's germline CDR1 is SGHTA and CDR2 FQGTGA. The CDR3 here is CASSLNRGADTQYF. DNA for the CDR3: TGTGCCAGCAGCTTAAATCGGGGGGCAGATACGCAGTATTTT.

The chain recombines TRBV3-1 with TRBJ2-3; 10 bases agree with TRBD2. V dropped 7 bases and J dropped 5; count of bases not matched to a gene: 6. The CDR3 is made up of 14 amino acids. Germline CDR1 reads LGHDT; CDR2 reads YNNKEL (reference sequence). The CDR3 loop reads CASILAGGGDTQYF. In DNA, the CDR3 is TGTGCCAGCATATTAGCGGGAGGAGGAGATACGCAGTATTTT.

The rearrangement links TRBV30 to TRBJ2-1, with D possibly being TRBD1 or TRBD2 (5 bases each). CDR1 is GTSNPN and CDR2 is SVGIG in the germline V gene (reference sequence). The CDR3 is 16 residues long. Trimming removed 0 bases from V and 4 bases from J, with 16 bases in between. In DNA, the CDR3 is TGTGCCTGGAGTGTGCGAGGGGCACAGTCGTACAATGAGCAGTTCTTC. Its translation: CAWSVRGAQSYNEQFF.